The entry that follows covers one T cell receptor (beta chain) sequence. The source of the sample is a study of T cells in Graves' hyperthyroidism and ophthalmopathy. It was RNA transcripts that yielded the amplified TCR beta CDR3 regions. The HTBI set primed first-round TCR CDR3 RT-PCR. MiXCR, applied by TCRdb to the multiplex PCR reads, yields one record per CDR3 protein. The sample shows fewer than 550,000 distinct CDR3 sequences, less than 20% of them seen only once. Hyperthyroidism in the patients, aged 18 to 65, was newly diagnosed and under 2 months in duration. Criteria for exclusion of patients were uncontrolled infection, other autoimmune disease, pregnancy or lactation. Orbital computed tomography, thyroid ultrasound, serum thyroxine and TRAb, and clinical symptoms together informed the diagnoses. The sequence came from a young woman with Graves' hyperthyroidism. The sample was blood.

The CDR3 here is CASSFGGSTQYF. The CDR3 nucleotides are TGTGCCAGCAGCTTCGGAGGGTCCACGCAGTATTTT. J is TRBJ2-3 and V is TRBV13; D possibly corresponds to TRBD2 (6 bases). V gave up 3 bases and J gave up 9 bases, with 10 bases separating them. The CDR3 extends over 12 amino acids. Germline values: CDR1 PRHDT, CDR2 FYEKMQ (reference sequence). The full variable domain, with the rest looked up from reference TRBV13 and TRBJ2-3, is AAGVIQSPRHLIKEKRETATLKCYPIPRHDTVYWYQQGPGQDPQFLISFYEKMQSDKGSIPDRFSAQQFSDYHSELNMSSLELGDSALYFCASSFGGSTQYFGPGTRLTVL.